The entry below describes one T cell receptor beta chain. Libraries were prepared by immunoSEQ multiplex PCR; TCRdb keeps only in-frame clonotypes and omits some of them. Among about 40,000 clones listed, 86% were seen once. This entry belongs to a study of lymphopenia after photon versus proton radiotherapy. The germline V gene encodes CDR1 SGHTA and CDR2 FQGTGA. This CDR3 has 15 amino acids. V lost 5 bases, J lost 6 bases, and 9 bases stayed unmatched. This chain uses TRBV7-3 with TRBJ2-1, with 8 bases matching TRBD2. The clonotype comes from an older woman with pancreatic cancer. Some clones in this sample may be carry-over from other donors' samples. Sequenced here: peripheral blood, sampled from a patient treated with proton-based radiotherapy. CDR3 nucleotides: TGTGCCAGCAGCCCGGGACTAGTGGCCGTCAATGAGCAGTTCTTC. This codes for CASSPGLVAVNEQFF. The full variable domain, completed using reference TRBV7-3 and TRBJ2-1, is GAGVSQTPSNKVTEKGKYVELRCDPISGHTALYWYRQSLGQGPEFLIYFQGTGAADDSGLPNDRFFAVRPEGSVSTLKIQRTERGDSAVYLCASSPGLVAVNEQFFGPGTRLTVL.